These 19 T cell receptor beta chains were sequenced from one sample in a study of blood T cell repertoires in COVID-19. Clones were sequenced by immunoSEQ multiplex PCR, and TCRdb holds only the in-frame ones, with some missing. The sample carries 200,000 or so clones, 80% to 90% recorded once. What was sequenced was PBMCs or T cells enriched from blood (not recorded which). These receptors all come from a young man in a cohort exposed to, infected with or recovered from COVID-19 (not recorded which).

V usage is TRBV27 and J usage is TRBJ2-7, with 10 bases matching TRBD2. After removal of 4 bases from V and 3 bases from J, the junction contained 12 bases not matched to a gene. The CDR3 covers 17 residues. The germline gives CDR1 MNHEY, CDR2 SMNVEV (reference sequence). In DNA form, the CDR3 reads TGTGCCAGCAGTTCCTCAGCGGGAGGGCCGCGAAACTACGAGCAGTACTTC. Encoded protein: CASSSSAGGPRNYEQYF.

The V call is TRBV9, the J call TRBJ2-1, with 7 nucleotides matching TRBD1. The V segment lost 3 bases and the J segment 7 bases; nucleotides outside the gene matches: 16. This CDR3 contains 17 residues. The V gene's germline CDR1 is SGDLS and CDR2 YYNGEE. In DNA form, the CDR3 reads TGTGCCAGCAGCGATCAGGGGGAGCTAGCTGCCGGGAATGAGCAGTTCTTC. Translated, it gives CASSDQGELAAGNEQFF.

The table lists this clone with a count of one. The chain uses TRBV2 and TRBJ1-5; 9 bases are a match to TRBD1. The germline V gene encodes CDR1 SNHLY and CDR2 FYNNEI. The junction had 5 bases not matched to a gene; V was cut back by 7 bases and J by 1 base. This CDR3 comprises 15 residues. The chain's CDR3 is CASTLTGGSNQPQHF. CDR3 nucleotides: TGTGCCAGCACCTTAACAGGGGGCAGCAATCAGCCCCAGCATTTT. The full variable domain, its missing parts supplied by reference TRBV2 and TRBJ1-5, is EPEVTQTPSHQVTQMGQEVILRCVPISNHLYFYWYRQILGQKVEFLVSFYNNEISEKSEIFDDQFSVERPDGSNFTLKIRSTKLEDSAMYFCASTLTGGSNQPQHFGDGTRLSIL.

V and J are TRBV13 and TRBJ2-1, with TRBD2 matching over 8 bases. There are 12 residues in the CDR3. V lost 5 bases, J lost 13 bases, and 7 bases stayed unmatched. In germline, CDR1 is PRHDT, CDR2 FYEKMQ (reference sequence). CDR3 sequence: CASSPRTSLQFF. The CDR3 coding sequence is TGTGCCAGCAGCCCACGGACTAGCCTTCAGTTCTTC.

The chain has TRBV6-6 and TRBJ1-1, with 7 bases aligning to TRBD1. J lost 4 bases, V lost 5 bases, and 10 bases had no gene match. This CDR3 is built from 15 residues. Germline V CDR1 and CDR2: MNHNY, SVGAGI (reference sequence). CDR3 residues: CASSLRTGGSTEAFF. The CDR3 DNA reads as TGTGCCAGCAGTCTCCGGACAGGAGGGAGCACTGAAGCTTTCTTT.

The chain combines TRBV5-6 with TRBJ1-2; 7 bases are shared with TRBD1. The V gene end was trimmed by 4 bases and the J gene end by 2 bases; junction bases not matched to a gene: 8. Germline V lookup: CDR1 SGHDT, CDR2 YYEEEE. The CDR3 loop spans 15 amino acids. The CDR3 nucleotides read TGTGCCAGCAGCCCCGGACAGGCTCTCAACTATGGCTACACCTTC. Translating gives CASSPGQALNYGYTF.

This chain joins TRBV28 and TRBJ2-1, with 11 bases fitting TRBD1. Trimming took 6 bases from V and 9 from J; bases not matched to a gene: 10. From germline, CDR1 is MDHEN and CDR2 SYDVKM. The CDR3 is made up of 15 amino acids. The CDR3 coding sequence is TGTGCCAGCAGGAGACCGGGACAGGGGGTCGGTGAGCAGTTCTTC. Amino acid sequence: CASRRPGQGVGEQFF.

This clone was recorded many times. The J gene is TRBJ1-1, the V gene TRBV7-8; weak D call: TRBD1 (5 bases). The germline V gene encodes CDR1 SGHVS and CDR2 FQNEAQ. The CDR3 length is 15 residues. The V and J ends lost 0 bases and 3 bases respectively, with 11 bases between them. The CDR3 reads CASSLAPGGDTEAFF. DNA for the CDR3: TGTGCCAGCAGCTTAGCGCCAGGAGGGGACACTGAAGCTTTCTTT.

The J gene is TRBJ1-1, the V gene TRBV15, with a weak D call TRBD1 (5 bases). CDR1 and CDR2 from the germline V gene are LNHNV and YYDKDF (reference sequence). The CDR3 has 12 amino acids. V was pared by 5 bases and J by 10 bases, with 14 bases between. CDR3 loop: CATSQRGGAAFF. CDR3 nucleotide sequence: TGTGCCACCAGCCAGCGAGGAGGGGCAGCTTTCTTT.

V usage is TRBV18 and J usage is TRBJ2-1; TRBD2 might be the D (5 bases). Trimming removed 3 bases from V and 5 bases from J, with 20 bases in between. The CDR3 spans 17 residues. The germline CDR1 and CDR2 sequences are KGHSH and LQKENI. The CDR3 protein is CASSPSGWLRIHNEQFF. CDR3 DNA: TGTGCCAGCTCACCTTCGGGATGGCTGAGGATCCACAATGAGCAGTTCTTC.

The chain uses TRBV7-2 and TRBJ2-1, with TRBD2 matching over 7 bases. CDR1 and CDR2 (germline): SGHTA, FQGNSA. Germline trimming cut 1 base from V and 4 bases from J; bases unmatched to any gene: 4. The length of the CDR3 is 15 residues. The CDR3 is CASSLVGGEYNEQFF. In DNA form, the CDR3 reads TGTGCCAGCAGCTTAGTTGGGGGGGAATACAATGAGCAGTTCTTC.

CDR3 sequence (DNA): TGTGCCACCGCCCCGCTAGCTAATTCACCCCTCCACTTT. This encodes CATAPLANSPLHF. This chain links TRBV27 with TRBJ1-6; D is undetermined. CDR1 and CDR2 (germline): MNHEY, SMNVEV (reference sequence). The germline V and J ends were trimmed by 10 bases and 6 bases, with 13 bases remaining between them. The CDR3 runs to 13 residues.

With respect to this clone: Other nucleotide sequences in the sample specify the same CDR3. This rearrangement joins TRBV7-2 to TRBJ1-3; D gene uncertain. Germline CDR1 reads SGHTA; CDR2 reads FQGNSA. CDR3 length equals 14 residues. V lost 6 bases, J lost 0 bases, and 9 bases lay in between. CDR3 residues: CASRSPSSGNTIYF. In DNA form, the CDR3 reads TGTGCCAGCAGATCCCCTAGCTCTGGAAACACCATATATTTT. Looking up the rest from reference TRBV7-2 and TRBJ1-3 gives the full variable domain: GAGVSQSPSNKVTEKGKDVELRCDPISGHTALYWYRQSLGQGLEFLIYFQGNSAPDKSGLPSDRFSAERTGGSVSTLTIQRTQQEDSAVYLCASRSPSSGNTIYFGEGSWLTVV.

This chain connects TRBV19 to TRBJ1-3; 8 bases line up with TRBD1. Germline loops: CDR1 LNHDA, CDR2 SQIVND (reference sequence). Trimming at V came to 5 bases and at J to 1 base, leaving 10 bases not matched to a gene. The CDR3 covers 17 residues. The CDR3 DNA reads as TGTGCCAGTAGTGCACTAAACAGGGGGACATCTGGAAACACCATATATTTT. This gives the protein CASSALNRGTSGNTIYF.

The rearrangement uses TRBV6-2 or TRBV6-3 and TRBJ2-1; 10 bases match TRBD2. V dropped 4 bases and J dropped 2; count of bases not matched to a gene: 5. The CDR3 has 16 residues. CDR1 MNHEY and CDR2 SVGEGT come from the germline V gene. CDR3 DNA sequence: TGTGCCAGCAGTTCACTAGCGGGACCCACCTACAATGAGCAGTTCTTC. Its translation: CASSSLAGPTYNEQFF.

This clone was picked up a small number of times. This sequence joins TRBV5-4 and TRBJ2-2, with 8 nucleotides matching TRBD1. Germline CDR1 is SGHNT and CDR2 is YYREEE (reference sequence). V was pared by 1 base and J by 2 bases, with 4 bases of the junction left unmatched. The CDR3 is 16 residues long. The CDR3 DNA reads TGTGCCAGCAGCTTGAAAGCAGGGGGCAACACCGGGGAGCTGTTTTTT. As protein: CASSLKAGGNTGELFF.

The DNA for the CDR3 is TGTGCCACCAGTGATTTCGTGGATACGCAGTATTTT. Amino acid sequence: CATSDFVDTQYF. The rearrangement links TRBV24-1 to TRBJ2-3; D ambiguous. V lost 1 base to trimming and J lost 6 bases, with 4 bases between them. Germline CDR1 and CDR2: KGHDR and SFDVKD. The CDR3 contains 12 residues.

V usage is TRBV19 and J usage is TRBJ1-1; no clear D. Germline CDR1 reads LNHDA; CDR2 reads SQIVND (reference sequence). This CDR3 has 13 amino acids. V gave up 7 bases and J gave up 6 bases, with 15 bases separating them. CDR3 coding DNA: TGTGCCAGTAATGATGAGGGATTGGCTGAAGCTTTCTTT. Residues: CASNDEGLAEAFF.

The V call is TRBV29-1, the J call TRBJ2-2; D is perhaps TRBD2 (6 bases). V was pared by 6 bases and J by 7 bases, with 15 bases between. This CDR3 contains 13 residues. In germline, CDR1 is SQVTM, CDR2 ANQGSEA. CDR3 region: CSVRGGGFGELFF. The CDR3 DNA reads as TGCAGCGTACGCGGTGGGGGGTTCGGGGAGCTGTTTTTT.